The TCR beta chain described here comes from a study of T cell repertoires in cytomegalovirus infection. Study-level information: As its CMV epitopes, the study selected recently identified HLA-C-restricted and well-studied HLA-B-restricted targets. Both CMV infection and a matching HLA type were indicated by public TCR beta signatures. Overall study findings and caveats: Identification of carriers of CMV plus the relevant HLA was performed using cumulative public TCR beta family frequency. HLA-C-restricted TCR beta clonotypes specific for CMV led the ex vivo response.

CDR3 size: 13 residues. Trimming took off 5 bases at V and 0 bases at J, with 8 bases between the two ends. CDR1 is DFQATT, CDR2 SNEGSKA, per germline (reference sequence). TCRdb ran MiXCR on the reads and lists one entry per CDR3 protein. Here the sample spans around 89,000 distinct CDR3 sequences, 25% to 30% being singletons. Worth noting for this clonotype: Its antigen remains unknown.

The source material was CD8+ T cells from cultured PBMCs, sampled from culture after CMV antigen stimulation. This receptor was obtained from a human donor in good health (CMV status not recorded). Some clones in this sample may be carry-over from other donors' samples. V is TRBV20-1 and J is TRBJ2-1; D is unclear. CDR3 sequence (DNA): TGCAGTGCTGTCAGCGACTCCTACAATGAGCAGTTCTTC. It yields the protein CSAVSDSYNEQFF.